The 25 T cell receptor beta chains listed next were all sequenced from one sample in a study of cytomegalovirus exposure and HLA in healthy donors. PCR used 60 Vbeta primers and 13 Jbeta primers. The assay was immunoSEQ multiplex PCR, and TCRdb's table has in-frame clones only and misses some. The sample gives about 89,000 clones, about 74% of which show up once; roughly 3.5% is in the top ten. The sample consisted of PBMCs. These receptors were obtained from a man aged 25-45 years in good health and CMV-seronegative.

This clone has only one observation. V is TRBV7-9 and J is TRBJ1-2; TRBD1 matches 9 bases. Looked up from germline, CDR1 is SEHNR and CDR2 is FQNEAQ (reference sequence). The V and J ends lost 4 bases and 8 bases, in that order; junction bases with no gene match: 5. There are 13 residues in the CDR3. This CDR3 is CASSSDRGNGYTF. DNA of the CDR3: TGTGCCAGCAGCTCCGACAGGGGGAACGGCTACACCTTC.

V is TRBV7-6 and J is TRBJ2-6; 8 positions agree with TRBD1. The CDR3 length is 19 residues. Germline CDR1 is SGHVS and CDR2 is FNYEAQ. The ends lost 5 bases at V and 4 bases at J; junction bases unmatched: 16. The CDR3 loop is CASSTRSKGQVAGANVLTF. CDR3 sequence (DNA): TGTGCCAGCAGCACCCGATCGAAGGGACAGGTCGCCGGGGCCAACGTCCTGACTTTC.

The rearrangement uses TRBV11-2 and TRBJ2-1; TRBD2 matches at 14 bases. The CDR3 loop spans 15 amino acids. From germline, CDR1 is SGHAT and CDR2 FQNNGV. The V and J ends lost 4 bases and 9 bases, in that order; junction bases with no gene match: 5. The CDR3 nucleotides read TGTGCCAGCAGCTCCGGACTAGCGGGAGGAACTGAGCAGTTCTTC. Translating gives CASSSGLAGGTEQFF.

The gene calls are TRBV28 and TRBJ1-1, with TRBD1 matching 8 bases. The V segment lost 8 bases and the J segment 6 bases; nucleotides outside the gene matches: 8. This CDR3 spans 13 amino acids. Germline V gives CDR1 MDHEN, CDR2 SYDVKM. The CDR3 is CASQIGQGPEAFF. The CDR3 region has the DNA TGTGCCAGCCAGATAGGACAGGGCCCTGAAGCTTTCTTT.

This clone appeared a single time. The V call is TRBV6-1, the J call TRBJ1-1, with 8 bases matching TRBD1. V dropped 8 bases and J dropped 5; count of bases not matched to a gene: 13. Germline V lookup: CDR1 MNHNS, CDR2 SASEGT. CDR3 size: 15 residues. DNA for the CDR3: TGTGCCAGCGGCGAATACGACAGGGGCAGTACTGAAGCTTTCTTT. It translates to CASGEYDRGSTEAFF.

The gene calls are TRBV5-1 and TRBJ2-1; 8 bases match TRBD2. The CDR3 runs to 15 residues. V was pared by 3 bases and J by 0 bases, with 2 bases of the junction left unmatched. Germline loops: CDR1 SGHRS, CDR2 YFSETQ. Here the CDR3 reads CASSSGGGSYNEQFF. The CDR3 DNA is TGCGCCAGCAGCTCGGGGGGGGGCTCCTACAATGAGCAGTTCTTC.

This chain connects TRBV6-4 to TRBJ1-2, with D perhaps TRBD1 (5 bases). The V end lost 0 bases, the J end lost 5 bases, and 13 bases lay between the germline ends. The CDR3 is 15 amino acids. From germline, CDR1 is MRHNA and CDR2 SNTAGT. For the CDR3, the DNA is TGTGCCAGCAGTGACTCTCCAGGGCAGGGTTATGGCTACACCTTC. The encoded protein is CASSDSPGQGYGYTF.

The genes are TRBV18 and TRBJ2-2; D may be TRBD2 (5 bases). The CDR3 spans 15 residues. Germline CDR1 and CDR2: KGHSH and LQKENI. V was cut by 4 bases and J by 0 bases, with 9 bases left in between. The CDR3 DNA follows: TGTGCCAGCTCACAGGCTAGCCCGAACACCGGGGAGCTGTTTTTT. Encoded protein: CASSQASPNTGELFF. Combining the CDR3 with reference TRBV18 and TRBJ2-2 gives the whole variable domain NAGVMQNPRHLVRRRGQEARLRCSPMKGHSHVYWYRQLPEEGLKFMVYLQKENIIDESGMPKERFSAEFPKEGPSILRIQQVVRGDSAAYFCASSQASPNTGELFFGEGSRLTVL.

The V and J genes are TRBV2 and TRBJ1-6, with 8 bases matching TRBD1. Trimming removed 6 bases from V and 4 bases from J; junction bases left unmatched: 5. The CDR3 has 15 residues. Germline V lookup: CDR1 SNHLY, CDR2 FYNNEI. CDR3 in amino acids: CASRAGQAYNSPLHF. CDR3 DNA sequence: TGTGCCAGCAGGGCGGGACAGGCATATAATTCACCCCTCCACTTT.

The gene calls are TRBV21-1 and TRBJ2-7; TRBD1 is the table's D call, not checked against the DNA. TRBV21-1 corresponds to a pseudogene. The CDR3 consists of 15 residues. The CDR3 loop is CASPPPTGLPYEQYF. The CDR3 region has the DNA TGTGCCAGTCCACCCCCGACAGGGTTACCCTACGAGCAGTACTTC.

The chain is built from TRBV7-8 and TRBJ2-5; D perhaps matches TRBD1 (5 bases). The CDR3 spans 13 residues. The germline CDR1 and CDR2 sequences are SGHVS and FQNEAQ. Trimming cost V 5 bases and J 2 bases, with 9 bases left between them. This CDR3 reads CASSPRVQETQYF. CDR3 DNA: TGTGCCAGCAGCCCCAGGGTTCAAGAGACCCAGTACTTC.

The genes are TRBV7-2 and TRBJ2-7, with 8 bases lining up with TRBD2. Germline values: CDR1 SGHTA, CDR2 FQGNSA. The V gene end was trimmed by 0 bases and the J gene end by 2 bases; junction bases not matched to a gene: 3. CDR3 size: 15 residues. The CDR3 DNA is TGTGCCAGCAGCTTAGCTAGCGGGAAGACCTACGAGCAGTACTTC. Protein sequence: CASSLASGKTYEQYF.

CDR3 sequence: CASSKDEQGSGELFF. The CDR3 DNA is TGTGCCAGCAGCAAAGACGAACAGGGCTCCGGGGAGCTGTTTTTT. The chain uses TRBV21-1 and TRBJ2-2; the listed D gene, TRBD1, was not tested against the DNA. TRBV21-1 corresponds to a pseudogene. The CDR3 totals 15 residues.

The chain couples TRBV28 to TRBJ2-3, with D possibly matching TRBD1 (6 bases). With 3 bases removed from V and 0 bases from J, the gap between germline ends came to 10 bases. Germline V gene data show CDR1 as MDHEN and CDR2 as SYDVKM. There are 15 residues in the CDR3. The CDR3 is CASSFRGQSTDTQYF. The DNA for the CDR3 is TGTGCCAGCAGTTTTAGGGGACAAAGCACAGATACGCAGTATTTT.

CDR3 sequence reads: CAILPVRGGTDTQYF. The CDR3 coding sequence is TGTGCCATCCTTCCTGTGCGGGGGGGCACAGATACGCAGTATTTT. The chain has TRBV7-2 and TRBJ2-3, with 8 bases fitting TRBD2. This CDR3 region has 15 residues. V shed 10 bases and J 1 base; nucleotides not matched to a gene: 10. Germline loops: CDR1 SGHTA, CDR2 FQGNSA.

This clone was recorded a few times. In nucleotides, the CDR3 is TGTGCCAGTAGTGAGGGGGGGAACTACATTGACTACACCTTC. It codes for CASSEGGNYIDYTF. The chain links TRBV19 to TRBJ1-2; the D gene is possibly TRBD1 (6 bases). The CDR3 runs 14 residues. In germline, CDR1 is LNHDA, CDR2 SQIVND (reference sequence). The V gene lost 5 bases and the J gene lost 10 bases, with 20 bases spanning the gap.

The chain employs TRBV6-1 and TRBJ1-2, with a weak D call TRBD1 (6 bases). Trimming pared 6 bases from V and 8 bases from J, leaving 19 bases between. The V gene's germline CDR1 is MNHNS and CDR2 SASEGT. The CDR3 totals 14 residues. CDR3 sequence reads: CASSLTGTASGYTF. The CDR3 DNA reads TGTGCCAGCAGCTTAACAGGGACCGCAAGCGGCTACACCTTC.

The rearrangement uses TRBV5-5 and TRBJ2-5; a weak D match, TRBD2 (6 bases). Germline-derived CDR1 and CDR2 are SGHKS and YYEKEE (reference sequence). Deletions cut 0 bases from V and 9 bases from J, with 24 bases between. The CDR3 loop spans 17 amino acids. CDR3 coding DNA: TGTGCCAGCAGCTTGGCTTTTTGGGGGGACCTTGCTTCGGCCCAGTACTTC. This gives the protein CASSLAFWGDLASAQYF.

The chain couples TRBV28 to TRBJ2-5; maybe TRBD2 (7 bases). Germline V gene lookup returns CDR1 MDHEN and CDR2 SYDVKM. Trimming took 1 base from V and 5 from J, leaving 11 bases between them. CDR3 length: 14 residues. The CDR3 reads CASSLYRGAETQYF. CDR3 nucleotide sequence: TGTGCCAGCAGTTTATATCGGGGGGCGGAGACCCAGTACTTC.

The sample holds a few counts of this clone. V usage is TRBV4-1 and J usage is TRBJ2-7; a weak D match, TRBD2 (6 bases). The V and J ends lost 4 bases and 4 bases respectively, with 20 bases between them. The CDR3 totals 16 residues. Per the germline V gene, CDR1 is MGHRA and CDR2 is YSYEKL. The CDR3 region is CASSPFPGVVIYEQYF. CDR3 coding DNA: TGCGCCAGCAGCCCCTTTCCGGGGGTAGTGATTTACGAGCAGTACTTC.

The rearrangement links TRBV28 to TRBJ1-5, with D possibly being TRBD1 (6 bases). Germline assignment: CDR1 MDHEN and CDR2 SYDVKM. There are 17 residues in the CDR3. Trimming stripped 4 bases from V and 2 bases from J, with 18 bases between. In DNA form, the CDR3 reads TGTGCCAGCAGTTCCCTAAAGGGGGGGCCGGGCAATCAGCCCCAGCATTTT. Protein sequence: CASSSLKGGPGNQPQHF.

A few counts support this clone. V and J are TRBV9 and TRBJ2-1; D possibly corresponds to TRBD2 (5 bases). Trimming took 4 bases from V and 8 from J, leaving 16 bases between them. In germline, CDR1 is SGDLS, CDR2 YYNGEE. This CDR3 spans 14 amino acids. The CDR3 nucleotides read TGTGCCAGCAGCCCCACGGCCCTTAGCGATGAGCAGTTCTTC. Its protein product is CASSPTALSDEQFF. Drawing the rest from reference TRBV9 and TRBJ2-1, the complete variable domain is DSGVTQTPKHLITATGQRVTLRCSPRSGDLSVYWYQQSLDQGLQFLIQYYNGEERAKGNILERFSAQQFPDLHSELNLSSLELGDSALYFCASSPTALSDEQFFGPGTRLTVL.

V usage is TRBV2 and J usage is TRBJ2-7, with a possible D match to TRBD1 (6 bases). The ends were cut back, 3 bases at V and 2 bases at J, with 14 bases in the middle. The CDR3 is 15 amino acids. Germline loops: CDR1 SNHLY, CDR2 FYNNEI. The CDR3 DNA sequence: TGTGCCAGCAGTGAGGAAGGACAGCACCCCTACGAGCAGTACTTC. It is translated as CASSEEGQHPYEQYF.

The chain uses TRBV4-1 and TRBJ2-7; the D gene is possibly TRBD2 (6 bases). Trimming cost V 3 bases and J 0 bases, with 12 bases left between them. Germline assignment: CDR1 MGHRA and CDR2 YSYEKL. This CDR3 comprises 15 residues. The CDR3 loop reads CASSQPGGGSYEQYF. The DNA for the CDR3 is TGCGCCAGCAGCCAGCCCGGGGGAGGCTCCTACGAGCAGTACTTC.

There are a few counts of this clone. The chain carries TRBV19 and TRBJ2-7; TRBD1 matches 8 bases. The CDR3 consists of 14 residues. The V segment lost 5 bases and the J segment 0 bases; nucleotides outside the gene matches: 3. Germline V gene lookup returns CDR1 LNHDA and CDR2 SQIVND (reference sequence). The CDR3 sequence: CASSRQGTSYEQYF. Written as DNA, the CDR3 is TGTGCCAGTAGTCGACAGGGGACCTCCTACGAGCAGTACTTC.